Shown below are 14 T cell receptor beta chains from a single sample sequenced in a study of patients and donors after allogeneic stem cell transplantation. TCRdb analysed the RT-PCR reads with MiXCR anew, one entry per CDR3 protein. The table includes 410,000 or so distinct CDR3 sequences, approximately 16% detected once. Sequencing input: blood, either unsorted or a sorted T cell fraction (not recorded which). These TCRs come from a human donor who was either an allogeneic HSCT recipient or a stem cell or donor lymphocyte infusion donor (not recorded which). It is not recorded whose cells these are; they may come from a transplant donor.

CDR3 region: CSAYQGYEQYF. The CDR3 nucleotides are TGCAGTGCTTACCAGGGCTACGAGCAGTACTTC. This chain connects TRBV20-1 to TRBJ2-7, with D perhaps matching TRBD1 (5 bases). Trimming shortened V by 5 bases and J by 3 bases, and 8 bases separated the two germline ends. This CDR3 has 11 residues. Germline assignment: CDR1 DFQATT and CDR2 SNEGSKA (reference sequence).

This clonotype was seen more than once but under ten times. The rearrangement joins TRBV6-5 to TRBJ2-6; 7 bases align to TRBD1. The CDR3 sequence is 19 residues long. Germline CDR1 is MNHEY and CDR2 is SVGAGI. V was clipped by 2 bases and J by 7 bases; unmatched bases: 17. This CDR3 is CASSYGTGTVHLTANVLTF. The CDR3 bases are TGTGCCAGCAGTTACGGCACTGGGACAGTCCATTTAACCGCCAACGTCCTGACTTTC.

In this sample, this clonotype turned up a few times. This sequence joins TRBV10-3 and TRBJ1-1; 7 nucleotides align to TRBD1. Germline CDR1 reads ENHRY; CDR2 reads SYGVKD. V lost 3 bases, J lost 0 bases, and 7 bases stayed unmatched. The length of the CDR3 is 16 residues. CDR3: CAISEGGGTVNTEAFF. DNA of the CDR3: TGTGCCATCAGTGAAGGGGGAGGGACAGTGAACACTGAAGCTTTCTTT.

The chain is built from TRBV15 and TRBJ1-1, with D perhaps TRBD1 (6 bases). Germline V gene lookup returns CDR1 LNHNV and CDR2 YYDKDF (reference sequence). The V gene lost 2 bases and the J gene lost 6 bases, with 13 bases spanning the gap. This CDR3 spans 14 amino acids. The CDR3 is CATSRQGRSAEAFF. Here the CDR3 DNA reads TGTGCCACCAGCAGACAGGGGAGGTCGGCTGAAGCTTTCTTT.

The chain is built from TRBV6-5 and TRBJ2-7; the D gene is possibly TRBD1 (5 bases). V was cut by 2 bases and J by 2 bases, with 7 bases left in between. CDR1 is MNHEY, CDR2 SVGAGI, per germline. This CDR3 contains 13 residues. CDR3 amino acids: CASSYDSTYEQYF. As DNA, the CDR3 is TGTGCCAGCAGTTACGACAGTACCTACGAGCAGTACTTC.

The sample holds a few counts of this clonotype. The chain uses TRBV24-1 and TRBJ2-1; 13 positions match TRBD2. CDR1 is KGHDR and CDR2 is SFDVKD in the germline V gene. With V trimmed by 4 bases and J by 1 base, 12 bases remained unmatched. CDR3 size: 20 residues. The CDR3 region is CATSDRTSGGGRGSYNEQFF. As DNA, the CDR3 is TGTGCCACCAGTGACCGGACTAGCGGGGGTGGCAGAGGGTCCTACAATGAGCAGTTCTTC.

The chain links TRBV5-1 to TRBJ1-1; D gene uncertain. Trimming shortened V by 1 base and J by 3 bases, and 19 bases separated the two germline ends. From germline, CDR1 is SGHRS and CDR2 YFSETQ. This CDR3 is built from 17 residues. CDR3 loop: CASSLIGPGLRDTEAFF. CDR3 nucleotide sequence: TGCGCCAGCAGCTTGATAGGGCCAGGTCTACGGGACACTGAAGCTTTCTTT.

This clonotype was seen more than once but under ten times. This chain connects TRBV5-6 to TRBJ2-5; weak D call: TRBD2 (5 bases). Trimming stripped 1 base from V and 2 bases from J, with 18 bases between. The CDR3 is 17 amino acids. Germline V lookup: CDR1 SGHDT, CDR2 YYEEEE. CDR3 DNA sequence: TGTGCCAGCAGCTTGTTTCCGGGGAAGAACAATCAAGAGACCCAGTACTTC. Its protein product is CASSLFPGKNNQETQYF. The full variable domain, completed using reference TRBV5-6 and TRBJ2-5, is DAGVTQSPTHLIKTRGQQVTLRCSPKSGHDTVSWYQQALGQGPQFIFQYYEEEERQRGNFPDRFSGHQFPNYSSELNVNALLLGDSALYLCASSLFPGKNNQETQYFGPGTRLLVL.

This clonotype was counted between two and nine times. The chain recombines TRBV3-1 with TRBJ2-3; TRBD2 matches 7 bases. Germline CDR1 and CDR2: LGHDT and YNNKEL (reference sequence). J gave up 4 bases and V 10 bases, and 11 bases lay outside the gene matches. The CDR3 sequence is 14 residues long. The CDR3 region is CATSGGRVADTQYF. The DNA for the CDR3 is TGTGCCACTTCAGGAGGGAGGGTGGCAGATACGCAGTATTTT.

In its sample, this clonotype was seen a few times. The chain has TRBV15 and TRBJ1-6, with D maybe TRBD1 (5 bases). Germline lookup yields CDR1 LNHNV and CDR2 YYDKDF (reference sequence). The germline V and J ends were trimmed by 5 bases and 14 bases, with 22 bases remaining between them. The CDR3 totals 15 residues. The CDR3 sequence: CATSWGRPTLSALHF. CDR3 nucleotide sequence: TGTGCCACCAGCTGGGGCCGGCCTACTCTCTCGGCCCTCCACTTT.

This clonotype appeared a few times. This sequence joins TRBV20-1 and TRBJ2-7; 8 positions agree with TRBD1. After removal of 5 bases from V and 4 bases from J, the junction contained 13 bases not matched to a gene. The CDR3 totals 15 residues. CDR1 is DFQATT, CDR2 SNEGSKA, per germline (reference sequence). The CDR3: CSAPDLDRVGYEQYF. In nucleotides, the CDR3 is TGCAGTGCTCCCGACCTGGACAGGGTAGGGTACGAGCAGTACTTC.

The V gene is TRBV7-8, the J gene TRBJ1-6, with 9 bases that match TRBD1. Germline V gene sequence: CDR1 SGHVS, CDR2 FQNEAQ. This CDR3 has 15 residues. Germline trimming cut 0 bases from V and 10 bases from J; bases unmatched to any gene: 4. Here the CDR3 DNA reads TGTGCCAGCAGCTTAGCGGACAGGGGTAGCTCACCCCTCCACTTT. This sequence encodes CASSLADRGSSPLHF.

This chain joins TRBV11-2 and TRBJ2-5, with 9 bases identical to TRBD2. The junction had 7 bases not matched to a gene; V was cut back by 1 base and J by 4 bases. Germline loops: CDR1 SGHAT, CDR2 FQNNGV. The CDR3 is made up of 16 amino acids. This CDR3 reads CASSLGTGTSTETQYF. Here the CDR3 DNA reads TGTGCCAGCAGCTTAGGAACCGGGACTAGCACAGAGACCCAGTACTTC.

In this sample, this clonotype turned up a few times. This chain joins TRBV2 and TRBJ1-2, with a weak D call TRBD1 (5 bases). The V and J ends lost 6 bases and 9 bases respectively, with 17 bases between them. The CDR3 contains 13 residues. Looked up from germline, CDR1 is SNHLY and CDR2 is FYNNEI. CDR3 in amino acids: CASRNEGWLSYTF. The CDR3 DNA sequence: TGTGCCAGCAGGAACGAGGGGTGGCTCAGCTACACCTTC.